The 13 T cell receptor beta chains listed next were all sequenced from one sample in a study of T cells in Graves' hyperthyroidism and ophthalmopathy. Amplification of TCR beta CDR3 regions was performed using RNA transcripts as template. The HTBI primer set served for first-round RT-PCR of the TCR CDR3. MiXCR, run by TCRdb on the multiplex PCR reads, gives a single entry per CDR3 protein. This table has 300,000 to 450,000 distinct CDR3 sequences, 15% to 17% appearing once. The sample comprised blood. The origin of the receptors is a woman between 18 and 29 years old with Graves' hyperthyroidism that later progressed to Graves' ophthalmopathy.

A note on this clonotype: An end of the junction does not agree with germline; a read error may underlie this. V is TRBV4-3 and J is TRBJ2-7, with D possibly TRBD2 on 6 matching bases. The CDR3 runs 14 residues. The germline gives CDR1 LGHNA, CDR2 YSLEER. CDR3 sequence: CASNQLADSYEQYF. The CDR3 nucleotides read TGCGCCAGCAACCAATTAGCGGACTCCTACGAGCAGTACTTC.

This clonotype turned up a few times. V gene TRBV4-1 combines with J gene TRBJ1-1; D gene ambiguous. Trimming took 0 bases from V and 3 from J, leaving 11 bases between them. The CDR3 loop spans 15 amino acids. Germline CDR1 is MGHRA and CDR2 is YSYEKL. The chain's CDR3 is CASSQDSGLDTEAFF. The CDR3 DNA is TGCGCCAGCAGCCAAGATTCTGGGCTGGACACTGAAGCTTTCTTT.

This clonotype came up many times. The chain recombines TRBV3-1 with TRBJ2-3, with 7 bases matching TRBD2. After removal of 0 bases from V and 4 bases from J, the junction contained 4 bases not matched to a gene. The CDR3 contains 15 residues. Germline CDR1 and CDR2: LGHDT and YNNKEL (reference sequence). The CDR3 DNA follows: TGTGCCAGCAGCCAAGAGGGACTACCGCCAGATACGCAGTATTTT. The encoded protein is CASSQEGLPPDTQYF.

The table lists this clonotype with many counts. The rearrangement uses TRBV12-3 or TRBV12-4 and TRBJ2-3; 7 bases are shared with TRBD1. The CDR3 spans 15 residues. V lost 5 bases and J lost 2; bases outside the gene matches: 7. The CDR3 spells CASSPGQKDTDTQYF. The CDR3 DNA reads TGTGCCAGCAGTCCGGGACAGAAAGACACAGATACGCAGTATTTT.

There are a few counts of this clonotype. J is TRBJ2-2 and V is TRBV9, with 7 bases lining up with TRBD2. V trimming: 3 bases; J trimming: 4 bases; junction bases outside the gene matches: 15. In germline, CDR1 is SGDLS, CDR2 YYNGEE. This CDR3 region has 18 residues. DNA for the CDR3: TGTGCCAGCAGCGGGGGGAGGGGCGGGATAATAGCCACCGGGGAGCTGTTTTTT. Its protein product is CASSGGRGGIIATGELFF.

There are many counts of this clonotype. This sequence joins TRBV28 and TRBJ2-1; D unresolved. This CDR3 region has 12 residues. CDR1 and CDR2 from the germline V gene are MDHEN and SYDVKM. V gave up 2 bases and J gave up 10 bases, with 9 bases separating them. The CDR3 region is CASSLTDQEQFF. The CDR3 nucleotides are TGTGCCAGCAGTTTAACAGATCAGGAGCAGTTCTTC.

The V and J genes are TRBV10-3 and TRBJ1-2; D is possibly TRBD1 (5 bases). The CDR3 totals 13 residues. Deletions cut 6 bases from V and 8 bases from J, with 16 bases between. The germline V gene encodes CDR1 ENHRY and CDR2 SYGVKD. The CDR3, as DNA: TGTGCCATCAGACCACAGGTCTCTGAGGGCTACACCTTC. It encodes CAIRPQVSEGYTF.

This clonotype was counted only a few times. The rearrangement joins TRBV7-9 to TRBJ2-7; no definite D call. Germline V gene sequence: CDR1 SEHNR, CDR2 FQNEAQ (reference sequence). CDR3 length: 13 residues. The V end was cut by 8 bases, the J end by 0 bases, with 11 bases between. CDR3 protein: CASGPGGSYEQYF. The CDR3 DNA is TGTGCCAGCGGCCCCGGTGGCTCCTACGAGCAGTACTTC. Full variable domain (missing parts from reference TRBV7-9 and TRBJ2-7): DTGVSQNPRHKITKRGQNVTFRCDPISEHNRLYWYRQTLGQGPEFLTYFQNEAQLEKSRLLSDRFSAERPKGSFSTLEIQRTEQGDSAMYLCASGPGGSYEQYFGPGTRLTVT.

This clonotype was counted at least ten times. V gene TRBV11-2 combines with J gene TRBJ2-2; no definite D call. This CDR3 contains 15 residues. V dropped 4 bases and J dropped 1 base, with 10 bases sitting between them. From germline, CDR1 is SGHAT and CDR2 FQNNGV. CDR3 amino acids: CASSSVAGNTGELFF. Written as DNA, the CDR3 is TGTGCCAGCAGCTCCGTGGCAGGGAACACCGGGGAGCTGTTTTTT.

Comments on this clonotype: Relative to the germline gene, one junction end is altered; a read error may explain this. V and J are TRBV12-3 or TRBV12-4 and TRBJ2-3, with D perhaps matching TRBD2 (6 bases). This CDR3 has 14 residues. Here the CDR3 DNA reads TGTGCCAGCAGATTAGCGGTGCTCACAGATACGCAGTATTTT. It codes for CASRLAVLTDTQYF.

This clonotype was seen ten or more times. The chain joins TRBV7-2 to TRBJ1-1; D unclear. Between the trimmed V and J ends, which lost 5 bases and 4 bases, there was a span of 11 bases. This CDR3 is built from 13 residues. Per germline, CDR1 SGHTA and CDR2 FQGNSA. The CDR3 loop is CASSPEGFTEAFF. The CDR3 region has the DNA TGTGCCAGCAGCCCAGAGGGATTCACTGAAGCTTTCTTT.

This rearrangement joins TRBV5-1 to TRBJ2-1; TRBD2 might be the D (6 bases). Looked up from germline, CDR1 is SGHRS and CDR2 is YFSETQ. V was clipped by 4 bases and J by 0 bases, with 14 bases between them. This CDR3 is 16 amino acids long. The CDR3 spells CASSPSGTASYNEQFF. CDR3 in DNA: TGCGCCAGCAGCCCCTCCGGGACTGCCTCCTACAATGAGCAGTTCTTC. The full variable domain, completed using reference TRBV5-1 and TRBJ2-1, is KAGVTQTPRYLIKTRGQQVTLSCSPISGHRSVSWYQQTPGQGLQFLFEYFSETQRNKGNFPGRFSGRQFSNSRSEMNVSTLELGDSALYLCASSPSGTASYNEQFFGPGTRLTVL.

The rearrangement joins TRBV29-1 to TRBJ2-5, with 7 bases matching TRBD2. The CDR3 runs 12 residues. The germline V gene has CDR1 SQVTM and CDR2 ANQGSEA. Trimming removed 6 bases from V and 4 bases from J; junction bases left unmatched: 5. CDR3 region: CSVWDYRETQYF. The CDR3 DNA sequence: TGCAGCGTATGGGACTACCGAGAGACCCAGTACTTC.